These 3 T cell receptor beta chains originate from one sample sequenced in a study of CD8+CD57+ T cells in acquired aplastic anemia. The TCR beta profiling, which covered VDJ combination and CDR3 sequence, was carried out using genomic DNA as the template. TCRdb processed the reads anew with MiXCR; each CDR3 protein has one entry. The sample contains around 190,000 distinct CDR3 sequences, 54% of which appear only once. The sequenced material came from sorted CD4+, CD8+, or CD8+CD57+ T cells (not recorded which) from PBMCs. The receptors were gathered from a human donor in good health, serving as a control.

CDR3 loop: CASSVGPQGASQPQHF. Here the CDR3 DNA reads TGTGCCAGCAGCGTAGGCCCTCAGGGAGCGAGTCAGCCCCAGCATTTT. The chain joins TRBV9 to TRBJ1-5, with D possibly being TRBD1 (5 bases). The CDR3 spans 16 residues. The germline gives CDR1 SGDLS, CDR2 YYNGEE. V lost 0 bases and J 6 bases, leaving 16 bases between the germline ends.

This clonotype was detected only a few times. V gene TRBV7-9 combines with J gene TRBJ2-7; the D gene is possibly TRBD2 (5 bases). V lost 3 bases and J 2 bases, leaving 11 bases between the germline ends. This CDR3 is 14 amino acids long. CDR1 SEHNR and CDR2 FQNEAQ come from the germline V gene (reference sequence). As DNA, the CDR3 is TGTGCCAGCAGCTTTTCGGGAAACACCTACGAGCAGTACTTC. It is translated as CASSFSGNTYEQYF.

The V call is TRBV7-2, the J call TRBJ2-2; TRBD1 agrees at 8 bases. With 2 bases clipped from V and 7 bases from J, the junction kept 6 bases outside the gene matches. The CDR3 is 15 amino acids. Germline V gives CDR1 SGHTA, CDR2 FQGNSA. The CDR3 sequence is CASSLTRGQGGELFF. The CDR3 nucleotides are TGTGCCAGCAGCTTAACCCGCGGACAGGGCGGGGAGCTGTTTTTT.